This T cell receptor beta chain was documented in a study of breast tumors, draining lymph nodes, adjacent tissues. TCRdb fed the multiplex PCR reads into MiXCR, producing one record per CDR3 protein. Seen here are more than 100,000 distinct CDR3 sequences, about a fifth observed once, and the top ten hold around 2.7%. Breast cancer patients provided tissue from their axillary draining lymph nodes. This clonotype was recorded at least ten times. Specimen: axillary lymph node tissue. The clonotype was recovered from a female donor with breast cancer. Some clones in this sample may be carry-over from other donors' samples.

The CDR3 loop reads CASSLGSSSYNEQFF. The DNA of the CDR3 is TGTGCCAGCAGCTTAGGTTCTAGCTCCTACAATGAGCAGTTCTTC. The chain recombines TRBV11-3 with TRBJ2-1; D unresolved. Trimming shortened V by 1 base and J by 0 bases, and 7 bases separated the two germline ends. This CDR3 spans 15 amino acids. Germline V gene lookup returns CDR1 SGHNT and CDR2 YENEEA.